A selection of T cell receptor beta chains follows, all from one sample in a study of T cells after yellow fever vaccination. MiXCR, applied by TCRdb to the 5' RACE reads, yields one record per CDR3 protein. The data show fewer than 150,000 distinct CDR3 sequences, roughly 8.2% seen once. The specimen comprised CD4+ T cells sorted from PBMCs, sampled 5 days after the yellow fever booster vaccination. Receptors were obtained from a man aged 25-40 years who received the YFV17D yellow fever vaccine. CDR3s include the opening cysteine and the closing phenylalanine or tryptophan. The D gene is left open where the match is weak. The listing skips clone size in some rows; elsewhere it reads once, few, many or a size class.

J gene,clone size,D gene,V gene,CDR3 length,CDR3 protein,CDR3 DNA
TRBJ2-7,many,TRBD2,TRBV27,18,CASSPTPSGLAASYEQYF,TGTGCCAGCAGTCCCACCCCCTCGGGACTAGCGGCCTCCTACGAGCAGTACTTC
TRBJ2-7,many,-,TRBV7-2,14,CASSPQRTIYEQYF,TGTGCCAGCAGCCCCCAGAGGACGATCTACGAGCAGTACTTC
TRBJ2-3,many,-,TRBV20-1,13,CSATASVADTQYF,TGCAGTGCTACCGCGTCCGTGGCAGATACGCAGTATTTT
TRBJ2-7,many,TRBD1,TRBV13,15,CASRRLGTASYEQYF,TGTGCCAGCAGACGACTCGGGACAGCTTCCTACGAGCAGTACTTC
TRBJ2-5,few,-,TRBV14,14,CASSQDFGRETQYF,TGTGCCAGCAGCCAAGATTTCGGCCGGGAGACCCAGTACTTC
TRBJ2-2,many,-,TRBV20-1,13,CSARGLVAGELFF,TGCAGTGCTAGAGGGCTAGTCGCCGGGGAGCTGTTTTTT
TRBJ2-3,many,-,TRBV4-3,15,CASSQDRLSTDTQYF,TGCGCCAGCAGCCAAGACCGTCTAAGCACAGATACGCAGTATTTT
TRBJ2-3,-,-,TRBV20-1,16,CSAREMGRGASDTQYF,TGCAGTGCTAGAGAGATGGGCAGGGGGGCATCGGATACGCAGTATTTT
TRBJ1-5,-,-,TRBV7-2,17,CASSLNVIGDSNQPQHF,TGTGCCAGCAGCTTAAACGTAATTGGGGACAGCAATCAGCCCCAGCATTTT
TRBJ2-3,few,TRBD1,TRBV20-1,15,CSAQGAASGTDTQYF,TGCAGTGCACAGGGGGCAGCGTCGGGCACAGATACGCAGTATTTT
TRBJ2-3,many,-,TRBV29-1,14,CSVAAESFTDTQYF,TGCAGCGTTGCGGCGGAGTCCTTCACAGATACGCAGTATTTT
TRBJ2-7,many,-,TRBV25-1,15,CASSEVRDGPYEQYF,TGTGCCAGCAGTGAAGTGCGGGACGGACCCTACGAGCAGTACTTC